The following is a TCR beta chain sequence with its context. The specificity of this receptor is unknown. It has no much larger one-base neighbor in the sample; base qualities were not kept. Spanning cysteine to phenylalanine, the CDR3 consists of 18 amino acids. Only the CDR3 part of the read is kept: 54 bases, read in frame from the first base. The germline V gene (reference sequence) supplies CDR1 LNHDA and CDR2 SQIVND. Relative to germline, V is missing 3 bases and J is missing 6 bases, with 11 bases of the junction outside any gene match. The protocol used for the library was the immunoSEQ multiplex PCR assay. TCRdb took over this immuneACCESS table, retaining in-frame rearrangements with V and J assigned. Such tables are incomplete; in checked studies, under half of the missing clones stem from an unresolved V gene, and the remainder is unexplained. The sample includes roughly 89,000 clones, with about 93% observed a single time. About 1.6% of the sample is in the top ten clones.

This sample was included in a study of T cell changes during pregnancy in multiple sclerosis (dated by TCRdb to the late 2010s). Background on the whole study: In women with multiple sclerosis, the researchers looked at how the T cell repertoire shifted as pregnancy progressed.

The V and J segments used are TRBV19 and TRBJ2-2; 12 central bases correspond to TRBD1. The sequence derives from a female donor in good health, enrolled as a control in a pregnancy study. Sequenced material: peripheral blood, taken after pregnancy. In nucleotide form, the sequence is TGTGCCAGTAGTATCGGGACAGGGGGCGTAAGGAATTCCGGGGAGCTGTTTTTT. Its protein product is CASSIGTGGVRNSGELFF.